One sample yielded the 7 T cell receptor beta chains listed below, sequenced in a study of cytomegalovirus exposure and HLA in healthy donors. The PCR ran on 60 Vbeta and 13 Jbeta primers. The protocol was immunoSEQ multiplex PCR, while the TCRdb copy is restricted to in-frame clones and leaves out a portion. The data show 110,000 to 150,000 clones, with approximately 80% seen just once and 3% to 5% held by the top ten. The sequencing input was PBMCs. These receptors all stem from a male donor in good health and CMV-seronegative.

The chain uses TRBV6-1 and TRBJ2-7, with a tentative D call TRBD1 (7 bases). From germline, CDR1 is MNHNS and CDR2 SASEGT. V was trimmed by 1 base and J by 0 bases, leaving 19 bases between them. The CDR3 contains 18 residues. CDR3 sequence: CASSEGAGIRQGSYEQYF. The CDR3 DNA reads TGTGCCAGCAGTGAAGGGGCGGGGATAAGACAGGGCTCCTACGAGCAGTACTTC.

The chain employs TRBV14 and TRBJ2-7, with 9 bases that match TRBD2. Germline CDR1 reads SGHDN; CDR2 reads FVKESK. This CDR3 region has 18 residues. Losses at the gene ends were 0 bases for V and 3 bases for J; bases not matched to a gene: 12. CDR3 nucleotides: TGTGCCAGCAGCCAAGATCGGGGTAGCGGGGGCCTCCACTACGAGCAGTACTTC. Protein sequence: CASSQDRGSGGLHYEQYF.

The chain uses TRBV5-4 and TRBJ2-1; 13 bases align to TRBD2. The J segment lost 6 bases and the V segment lost 7 bases, leaving 7 bases of the junction unmatched. In germline, CDR1 is SGHNT, CDR2 YYREEE (reference sequence). The length of the CDR3 is 15 residues. CDR3 in DNA: TGTGCCAGCTTCCAACTAGCGGGGGGGTTCAATGAGCAGTTCTTC. This codes for CASFQLAGGFNEQFF.

This rearrangement joins TRBV9 to TRBJ1-5; D not certain. The V end was cut by 3 bases, the J end by 4 bases, with 5 bases between. The germline V gene encodes CDR1 SGDLS and CDR2 YYNGEE. The CDR3 totals 12 residues. In nucleotides, the CDR3 is TGTGCCAGCAGCGCGGGGAATCAGCCCCAGCATTTT. It specifies CASSAGNQPQHF. Complete variable domain (other parts from reference TRBV9 and TRBJ1-5): DSGVTQTPKHLITATGQRVTLRCSPRSGDLSVYWYQQSLDQGLQFLIQYYNGEERAKGNILERFSAQQFPDLHSELNLSSLELGDSALYFCASSAGNQPQHFGDGTRLSIL.

The chain has TRBV5-1 and TRBJ2-1; D is possibly TRBD1 (6 bases). Trimming cost V 0 bases and J 7 bases, with 17 bases left between them. This CDR3 is built from 16 residues. CDR1 and CDR2 from the germline V gene are SGHRS and YFSETQ. Here the CDR3 reads CASSLVGPLQGNEQFF. Here the CDR3 DNA reads TGCGCCAGCAGCTTGGTCGGACCCCTCCAGGGGAATGAGCAGTTCTTC.

The CDR3 DNA is TGCGCCAGCAGAGGGGATTTAAGAGATACGCAGTATTTT. The encoded protein is CASRGDLRDTQYF. The V gene is TRBV10-2, the J gene TRBJ2-3; a possible D gene is TRBD1 (5 bases). The length of the CDR3 is 13 residues. Trimming pared 6 bases from V and 5 bases from J, leaving 12 bases between. The V gene's germline CDR1 is WSHSY and CDR2 SAAADI.

J is TRBJ2-7 and V is TRBV5-1, with 10 bases that match TRBD2. The CDR3 has 17 residues. V shed 4 bases, J shed 1 base, and the junction held 11 bases outside the gene matches. CDR1 is SGHRS, CDR2 YFSETQ, per germline. CDR3 DNA sequence: TGCGCCAGCAGCCTGGAGGTTGGAGCGGGGGGGTCCTACGAGCAGTACTTC. It encodes CASSLEVGAGGSYEQYF.